A selection of T cell receptor beta chains follows, all from one sample in a study of OX40 agonist ivuxolimab in advanced cancers. Sequencing was performed with immunoSEQ multiplex PCR; in TCRdb, only in-frame clones are kept and a portion is missing. The repertoire holds approximately 70,000 clones, with roughly 81% as singletons. Sequenced here: CD4+ or CD8+ T cells sorted from blood, sampled in a trial of the OX40 agonist ivuxolimab. The source is an adult with an advanced solid tumor such as melanoma, head and neck, liver or kidney cancer. The CDR3 runs from the conserved cysteine through the conserved F or W. The D gene is left open where the match is weak. The size field is filled for only some rows; it gives once, few, many or a size class.

size: few; J: TRBJ2-7; V: TRBV7-2; D: TRBD2; DNA: TGTGCCAGCAGCCAGCTAGCGGGTCGTTTCGAGCAGTACTTC; CDR3: CASSQLAGRFEQYF
size: -; J: TRBJ2-5; V: TRBV29-1; D: -; DNA: TGCAGCGTCCTTACAGGTCAAGAGACCCAGTACTTC; CDR3: CSVLTGQETQYF
size: -; J: TRBJ2-7; V: TRBV4-1; D: -; DNA: TGCGCCAGCAGCCGGACCCTCGGCAGTTACGAGCAGTACTTC; CDR3: CASSRTLGSYEQYF
size: -; J: TRBJ1-1; V: TRBV29-1; D: -; DNA: TGCAGCGTTGCCCCGGGGCTCGAGAGGGCTGAAGCTTTCTTT; CDR3: CSVAPGLERAEAFF
size: -; J: TRBJ2-7; V: TRBV6-5; D: -; DNA: TGTGCCAGCAGTTACTCGGGGAGGCTCTACGAGCAGTACTTC; CDR3: CASSYSGRLYEQYF
size: once; J: TRBJ2-4; V: TRBV2; D: -; DNA: TGTGCCAGCAGTGGAGGTAGGGGAAACATTCAGTACTTC; CDR3: CASSGGRGNIQYF
size: -; J: TRBJ2-5; V: TRBV28; D: -; DNA: TGTGCCAGCAGTTGGGCAGGGGAGAGAGAGACCCAGTACTTC; CDR3: CASSWAGERETQYF
size: -; J: TRBJ1-1; V: TRBV6-5; D: -; DNA: TGTGCCAGCAGTATTCAGCCGCGGGCCACTGAAGCTTTCTTT; CDR3: CASSIQPRATEAFF
size: -; J: TRBJ2-2; V: TRBV21-1; D: -; DNA: TGTGCCAGCAGCAAAGGGGGCGGGAGGGGCACCGGGGAGCTGTTTTTT; CDR3: CASSKGGGRGTGELFF
size: few; J: TRBJ2-7; V: TRBV4-1; D: TRBD1; DNA: TGCGCCAGCAGCCAAGGGACAGGGGGGACCTACGAGCAGTACTTC; CDR3: CASSQGTGGTYEQYF
size: -; J: TRBJ2-7; V: TRBV7-2; D: -; DNA: TGTGCCAGCAGCCCCGGGGCTCATTCTGGCTACGAGCAGTACTTC; CDR3: CASSPGAHSGYEQYF
size: -; J: TRBJ2-1; V: TRBV5-1; D: TRBD1; DNA: TGCGCCAGCAGCGTAACCGGGACAGGGGTGGGTGAGCAGTTCTTC; CDR3: CASSVTGTGVGEQFF
size: -; J: TRBJ1-4; V: TRBV5-4; D: -; DNA: TGTGCCAGCAGCCGGACAGCAGCTAATGAAAAACTGTTTTTT; CDR3: CASSRTAANEKLFF
size: -; J: TRBJ1-1; V: TRBV13; D: -; DNA: TGTGCCAGCAGCCTGAACACTGAAGCTTTCTTT; CDR3: CASSLNTEAFF
size: -; J: TRBJ2-6; V: TRBV5-1; D: -; DNA: TGCGCCAGCAGCTTGGAGGTCTCTGGGGCCAACGTCCTGACTTTC; CDR3: CASSLEVSGANVLTF
size: -; J: TRBJ2-3; V: TRBV7-7; D: -; DNA: TGTGCTAGCTCAGAGGGAGTGACCACAGATACGCAGTATTTT; CDR3: CASSEGVTTDTQYF
size: -; J: TRBJ2-3; V: TRBV7-2; D: -; DNA: TGTGCCAGCAGCCCACTGGATACGCAGTATTTT; CDR3: CASSPLDTQYF
size: few; J: TRBJ2-7; V: TRBV6-5; D: -; DNA: TGTGCCAGCAGCTCCATGGGATTCGAGCAGTACTTC; CDR3: CASSSMGFEQYF
size: -; J: TRBJ1-4; V: TRBV10-3; D: -; DNA: TGTGCCACGAATGGACCGTCGAATGAAAAACTGTTTTTT; CDR3: CATNGPSNEKLFF
size: -; J: TRBJ1-5; V: TRBV29-1; D: -; DNA: TGCAGCGCTGTAACAGGGACCCGGGCCCAGCATTTT; CDR3: CSAVTGTRAQHF
size: -; J: TRBJ1-4; V: TRBV5-6; D: TRBD1; DNA: TGTGCCAGCAGCACAGGGGCCCCCAATGAAAAACTGTTTTTT; CDR3: CASSTGAPNEKLFF
size: few; J: TRBJ1-5; V: TRBV11-2; D: TRBD1; DNA: TGTGCCAGCAGCCCACAGGGGTTTAGCAATCAGCCCCAGCATTTT; CDR3: CASSPQGFSNQPQHF
size: -; J: TRBJ2-3; V: TRBV5-4; D: -; DNA: TGTGCCAGCAGCTTGGCGGGCCTCCCAGATACGCAGTATTTT; CDR3: CASSLAGLPDTQYF
size: -; J: TRBJ1-5; V: TRBV28; D: -; DNA: TGTGCCAGCAGCGCTAATCAGCCCCAGCATTTT; CDR3: CASSANQPQHF
size: -; J: TRBJ1-2; V: TRBV28; D: -; DNA: TGTGCCAGCAGTTCGTTCCCAGGGAACTATGGCTACACCTTC; CDR3: CASSSFPGNYGYTF
size: -; J: TRBJ2-7; V: TRBV10-2; D: TRBD2; DNA: TGCGCCAGCACCCGGGGTAGCGGGAGCGGTGAGCAGTACTTC; CDR3: CASTRGSGSGEQYF
size: -; J: TRBJ2-3; V: TRBV9; D: TRBD2; DNA: TGTGCCAGCATCAGCGGGAGAGAAGACGCCACAGATACGCAGTATTTT; CDR3: CASISGREDATDTQYF
size: -; J: TRBJ1-2; V: TRBV7-9; D: -; DNA: TGTGCCAGCAGCTTAAGTAGAAACTATGGCTACACCTTC; CDR3: CASSLSRNYGYTF
size: -; J: TRBJ1-5; V: TRBV7-9; D: -; DNA: TGTGCCAGCAGCTACGGAGATCAGCCCCAGCATTTT; CDR3: CASSYGDQPQHF
size: -; J: TRBJ2-3; V: TRBV28; D: -; DNA: TGTGCCAGCAGTCCGTGGACTACGAGCGATACGCAGTATTTT; CDR3: CASSPWTTSDTQYF
size: -; J: TRBJ2-5; V: TRBV27; D: -; DNA: TGTGCCAGCAGTTTAGGCTACCAGGGACGAGAGACCCAGTACTTC; CDR3: CASSLGYQGRETQYF
size: -; J: TRBJ2-2; V: TRBV11-2; D: TRBD2; DNA: TGTGCCAGCAGCTTAGCGGGAGGGCGTAACACCGGGGAGCTGTTTTTT; CDR3: CASSLAGGRNTGELFF
size: -; J: TRBJ2-3; V: TRBV6-5; D: -; DNA: TGTGCCAGCAGTTACATTCAGGGTCGGGCAGATACGCAGTATTTT; CDR3: CASSYIQGRADTQYF
size: once; J: TRBJ2-7; V: TRBV6-6; D: TRBD2; DNA: TGTGCCAGCAGATATCTAGCGGGAGGCTCCTACGAGCAGTACTTC; CDR3: CASRYLAGGSYEQYF
size: -; J: TRBJ2-7; V: TRBV19; D: TRBD1; DNA: TGTGCCAGTAGTGGGACAGGGGATTTAGACGAGCAGTACTTC; CDR3: CASSGTGDLDEQYF
size: -; J: TRBJ2-3; V: TRBV6-1; D: -; DNA: TGTGCCAGCAGTGACCGAACAGATACGCAGTATTTT; CDR3: CASSDRTDTQYF
size: -; J: TRBJ1-1; V: TRBV19; D: -; DNA: TGTGCCAGTAGTATAAGTAGGAACACTGAAGCTTTCTTT; CDR3: CASSISRNTEAFF
size: once; J: TRBJ1-2; V: TRBV6-5; D: -; DNA: TGTGCCAGCAGTTACGGGACCGATTATGGCTACACCTTC; CDR3: CASSYGTDYGYTF
size: -; J: TRBJ2-7; V: TRBV2; D: TRBD2; DNA: TGTGCCAGCAGTGAAGCGCGGGGGGGTAGCGTCTCCTACGAGCAGTACTTC; CDR3: CASSEARGGSVSYEQYF
size: -; J: TRBJ1-4; V: TRBV4-1; D: -; DNA: TGCGCCAGCAGCCAAGAAGGGACACAAGGTGAAAAACTGTTTTTT; CDR3: CASSQEGTQGEKLFF
size: -; J: TRBJ2-5; V: TRBV5-1; D: TRBD1; DNA: TGCGCCAGCAGCATATGGACAGGGGGCAAGGAGACCCAGTACTTC; CDR3: CASSIWTGGKETQYF
size: -; J: TRBJ1-2; V: TRBV29-1; D: -; DNA: TGCAGCGTTGAAAAAAGCCCTCAGAGGGATGGCTACACCTTC; CDR3: CSVEKSPQRDGYTF
size: -; J: TRBJ2-6; V: TRBV4-2; D: -; DNA: TGTGCCAGCAGCCAAGTATTCTCTGGGGCCAACGTCCTGACTTTC; CDR3: CASSQVFSGANVLTF
size: -; J: TRBJ2-5; V: TRBV5-1; D: -; DNA: TGCGCCAGCAGCTCCGTTGGGGGGGAGACCCAGTACTTC; CDR3: CASSSVGGETQYF
size: -; J: TRBJ1-1; V: TRBV4-1; D: TRBD1; DNA: TGCGCCAGCAGCCAACCATACAGGGGCGGCACTGAAGCTTTCTTT; CDR3: CASSQPYRGGTEAFF
size: -; J: TRBJ2-3; V: TRBV5-1; D: TRBD1; DNA: TGCGCCAGCAGTGGGGTTACAGGGGGCCCAGATACGCAGTATTTT; CDR3: CASSGVTGGPDTQYF
size: -; J: TRBJ2-1; V: TRBV10-2; D: -; DNA: TGCGCCAGTAGGACTCTCTATAAGAACAATGAGCAGTTCTTC; CDR3: CASRTLYKNNEQFF
size: -; J: TRBJ2-3; V: TRBV6-5; D: -; DNA: TGTGCCAGCAGCCTAGGGGGGTTTGTGACAGATACGCAGTATTTT; CDR3: CASSLGGFVTDTQYF
size: -; J: TRBJ2-3; V: TRBV29-1; D: TRBD2; DNA: TGCAGCGTGGTCCTAGCGGGAGGGGACACAGATACGCAGTATTTT; CDR3: CSVVLAGGDTDTQYF
size: -; J: TRBJ2-7; V: TRBV18; D: -; DNA: TGTGCCAGCTCACCAGAGGTTGGGGTCTACGAGCAGTACTTC; CDR3: CASSPEVGVYEQYF
size: once; J: TRBJ2-3; V: TRBV7-2; D: -; DNA: TGTGCCAGCAGCTTTCTGTCCTCGGCGACAGATACGCAGTATTTT; CDR3: CASSFLSSATDTQYF
size: -; J: TRBJ2-2; V: TRBV21-1; D: -; DNA: TGTGCCAGCAGCAAAGTCGTAACGGGAGAAGACACCGGGGAGCTGTTTTTT; CDR3: CASSKVVTGEDTGELFF
size: few; J: TRBJ2-1; V: TRBV7-9; D: TRBD2; DNA: TGTGCCAGCAGCTGGTCTAGCGGGAGTCCTGAGCAGTTCTTC; CDR3: CASSWSSGSPEQFF
size: -; J: TRBJ2-7; V: TRBV28; D: TRBD1; DNA: TGTGCCAGCAGTTCTCCAACAGGGGGGTATCGGTACGAGCAGTACTTC; CDR3: CASSSPTGGYRYEQYF
size: -; J: TRBJ2-3; V: TRBV5-4; D: -; DNA: TGTGCCAGCAGCCTGGGACCAGGTCCGGATACGCAGTATTTT; CDR3: CASSLGPGPDTQYF
size: -; J: TRBJ2-7; V: TRBV7-9; D: TRBD2; DNA: TGTGCCAGCAGCCCCCGACTAGCGGCCCAACTTTCGCACGAGCAGTACTTC; CDR3: CASSPRLAAQLSHEQYF
size: once; J: TRBJ1-2; V: TRBV19; D: TRBD1; DNA: TGTGCCAGTAGTATGGGGACAGACTATGGCTACACCTTC; CDR3: CASSMGTDYGYTF